Given below is one TCR beta chain in context. The antigen remains undetermined. The V gene end was trimmed by 0 bases and the J gene end by 0 bases; junction bases not matched to a gene: 5. CDR1 SGHRS and CDR2 YFSETQ come from the germline V gene. CDR3 length: 17 residues. With 60 Vbeta and 13 Jbeta primers, the PCR was carried out. The repertoire was sequenced with immunoSEQ multiplex PCR; TCRdb's copy has only in-frame clones and lacks some. The data show roughly 160,000 clones, 85% seen once. This record comes from a study of cytomegalovirus exposure and HLA in healthy donors. In the study overall: Among the approximately 400 genotyped donors, around 81% were placed in the Caucasian-associated ancestry cluster.

Study-level results: Productive status was seen about 90% or about 30% of the time for most TCR beta V segments in an earlier analysis. TCR beta V- and J-gene trimming, according to a later analysis, was linked to a missense DCLRE1C variant.

Sequenced: PBMCs. V is TRBV5-1 and J is TRBJ1-5; 8 positions match TRBD1. This receptor was identified in a boy aged 2-9 years in good health and CMV-seronegative. The CDR3: CASSLGDRPYSNQPQHF. CDR3 nucleotide sequence: TGCGCCAGCAGCTTGGGGGACAGGCCGTATAGCAATCAGCCCCAGCATTTT.